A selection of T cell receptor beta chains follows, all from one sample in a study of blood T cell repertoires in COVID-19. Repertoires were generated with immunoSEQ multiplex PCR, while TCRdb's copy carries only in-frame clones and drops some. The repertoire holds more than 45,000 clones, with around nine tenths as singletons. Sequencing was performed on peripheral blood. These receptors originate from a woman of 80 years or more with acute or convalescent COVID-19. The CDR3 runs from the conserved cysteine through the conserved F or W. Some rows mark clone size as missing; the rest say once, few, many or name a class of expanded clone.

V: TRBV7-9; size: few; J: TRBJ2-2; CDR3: CASSLASGVGELFF
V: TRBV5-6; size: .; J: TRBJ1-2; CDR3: CASSIQGTLRDGYTF
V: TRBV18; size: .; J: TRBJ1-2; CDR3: CASSPGQGGYTF
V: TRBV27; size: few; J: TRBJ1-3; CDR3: CASGGRGLTGNTIYF
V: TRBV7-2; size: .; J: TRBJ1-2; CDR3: CASSLGQRDGYTF
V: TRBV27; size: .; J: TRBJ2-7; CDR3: CASSQRQGSEQYF
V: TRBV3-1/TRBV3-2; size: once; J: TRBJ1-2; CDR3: CASSQGIGRNYGYTF
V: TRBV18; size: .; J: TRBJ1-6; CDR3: CASSPSGQGNSPLHF
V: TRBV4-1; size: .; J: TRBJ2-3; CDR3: CASSQDPGTSGTYDTQYF
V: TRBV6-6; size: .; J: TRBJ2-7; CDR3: CASSYSVGAYEQYF
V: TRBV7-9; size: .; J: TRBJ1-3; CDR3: CASSPSRQSGNTIYF
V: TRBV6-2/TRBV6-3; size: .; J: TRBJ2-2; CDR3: CASSFFFTGELFF
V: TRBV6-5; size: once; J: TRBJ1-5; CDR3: CASTTRPDSNQPQHF
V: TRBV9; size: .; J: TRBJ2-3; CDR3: CASSMSGRGDTQYF
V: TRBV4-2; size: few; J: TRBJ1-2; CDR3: CASSSDINYGYTF
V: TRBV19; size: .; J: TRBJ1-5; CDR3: CASSTGVYSWDSNQPQHF
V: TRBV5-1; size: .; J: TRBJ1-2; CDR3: CASSLAPNQGQGHGYTF
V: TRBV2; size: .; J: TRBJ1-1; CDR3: CASSENGQGHTEAFF
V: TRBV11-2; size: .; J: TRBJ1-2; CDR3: CASSLGQDYGYTF
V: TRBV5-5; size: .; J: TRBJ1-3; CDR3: CASSLPPRGGLSGNTIYF
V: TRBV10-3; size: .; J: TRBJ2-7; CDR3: CAIRDLRDRGPYEQYF
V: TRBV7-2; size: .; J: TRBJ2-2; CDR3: CASSYRTSGRANTGELFF
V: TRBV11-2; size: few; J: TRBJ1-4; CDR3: CASSFLVRSATNEKLFF
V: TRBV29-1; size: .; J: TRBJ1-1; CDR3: CSAWTGTNTEAFF
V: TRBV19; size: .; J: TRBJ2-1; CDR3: CASRPGTSGLSYNEQFF
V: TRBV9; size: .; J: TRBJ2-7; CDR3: CASSPRDRRGEQYF
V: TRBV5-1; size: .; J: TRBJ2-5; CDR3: CASSWGLAGGLETQYF
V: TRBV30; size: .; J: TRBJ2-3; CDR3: CAWRTGAGVADTQYF
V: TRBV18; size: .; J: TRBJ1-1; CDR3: CASSPPGDTEAFF
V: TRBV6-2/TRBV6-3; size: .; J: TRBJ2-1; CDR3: CASSYSGLGSYNEQFF
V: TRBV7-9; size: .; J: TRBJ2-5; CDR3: CASSRAGETQYF
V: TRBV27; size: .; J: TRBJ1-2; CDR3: CASSSNRQGLSNYGYTF
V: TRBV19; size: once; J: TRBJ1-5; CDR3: CASSRQGGVQPQHF
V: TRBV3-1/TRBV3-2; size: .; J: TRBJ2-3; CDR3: CASSQEGLGLGTDTQYF
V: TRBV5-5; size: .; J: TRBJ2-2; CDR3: CASSLARQGYTGELFF
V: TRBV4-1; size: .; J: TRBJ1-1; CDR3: CASRQGQNTEAFF
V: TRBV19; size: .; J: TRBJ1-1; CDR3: CASSPNAPTGRGSEAFF
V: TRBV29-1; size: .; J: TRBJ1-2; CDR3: CSALGQGYGYTF
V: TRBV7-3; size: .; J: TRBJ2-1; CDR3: CASTTGLAGAGEQFF
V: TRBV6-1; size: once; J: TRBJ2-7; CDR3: CASSESGSYEQYF
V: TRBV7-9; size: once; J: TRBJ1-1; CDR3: CASSLVQGTEAFF
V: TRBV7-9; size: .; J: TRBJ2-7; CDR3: CASSSAGHEQYF
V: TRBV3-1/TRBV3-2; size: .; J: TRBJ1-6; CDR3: CASSQGGTGNSPLHF
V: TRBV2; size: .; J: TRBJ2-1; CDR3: CASSPQMESYNEQFF
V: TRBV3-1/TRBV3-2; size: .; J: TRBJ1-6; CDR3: CAVGDSSYNSPLHF
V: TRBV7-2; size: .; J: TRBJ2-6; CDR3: CASRWTGASGANVLTF
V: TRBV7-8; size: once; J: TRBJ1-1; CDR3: CASSLEQTVAEAFF
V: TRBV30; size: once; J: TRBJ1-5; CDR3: CAWSVGLGGNQPQHF
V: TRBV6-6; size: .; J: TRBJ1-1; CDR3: CASKVAANTEAFF
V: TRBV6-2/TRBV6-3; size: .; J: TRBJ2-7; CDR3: CASTPRGFTYEQYF
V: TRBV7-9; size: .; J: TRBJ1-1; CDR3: CASSLAKPGSTEAFF
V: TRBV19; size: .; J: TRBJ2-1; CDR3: CASSTGDSYNEQFF
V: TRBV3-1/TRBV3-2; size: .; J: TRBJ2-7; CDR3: CASSQSGEQYF
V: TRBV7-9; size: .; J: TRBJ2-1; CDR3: CASSLQGRSDQFF